This TCR beta chain was identified during a study of early stage breast cancer tumors. Notes on the study in general: Most shared enriched TCRB sequences were commonly generated ones. Unsorted bulk genomic DNA sequencing lacked pairing and functional marker data. Compared with adjacent normal breast tissue, tumors showed around 2.7-fold greater T cell density and higher clonality.

In regard to this clone: Antigen unknown.

The CDR3 spans 16 residues. Per the germline V gene, CDR1 is MGHRA and CDR2 is YSYEKL. V was shortened by 5 bases and J by 5 bases, with 18 bases between the two germline ends. Libraries were prepared by immunoSEQ multiplex PCR; TCRdb keeps only in-frame clonotypes and omits some of them. Found here are about 51,000 clones, 78% of them singletons; the top ten hold 3% to 4%. The clonotype was recovered from a person aged 35 to 50 with breast cancer. Sequenced sample: blood. The chain links TRBV4-1 to TRBJ1-4; D is uncertain. CDR3 DNA sequence: TGCGCCAGCAGCTCCTCGAGCCGGGTTGAAAATGAAAAACTGTTTTTT. Translated: CASSSSSRVENEKLFF.